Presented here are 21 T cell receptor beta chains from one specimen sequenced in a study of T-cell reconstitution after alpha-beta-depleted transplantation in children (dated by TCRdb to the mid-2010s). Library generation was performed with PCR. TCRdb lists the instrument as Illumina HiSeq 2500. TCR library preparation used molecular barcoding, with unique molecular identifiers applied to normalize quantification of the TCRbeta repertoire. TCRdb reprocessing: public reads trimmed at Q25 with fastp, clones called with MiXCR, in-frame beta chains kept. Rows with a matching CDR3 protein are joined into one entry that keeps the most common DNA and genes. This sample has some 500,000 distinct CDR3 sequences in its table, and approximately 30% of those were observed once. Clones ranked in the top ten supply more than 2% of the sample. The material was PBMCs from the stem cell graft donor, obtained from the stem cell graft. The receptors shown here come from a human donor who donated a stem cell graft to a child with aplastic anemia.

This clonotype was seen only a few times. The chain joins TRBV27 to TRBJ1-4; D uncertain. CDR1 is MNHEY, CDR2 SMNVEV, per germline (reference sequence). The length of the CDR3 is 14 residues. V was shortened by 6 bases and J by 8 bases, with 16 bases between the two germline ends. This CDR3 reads CASSLGYRKEKLFF. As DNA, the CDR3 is TGTGCCAGCAGCTTGGGGTATAGGAAGGAAAAACTGTTTTTT.

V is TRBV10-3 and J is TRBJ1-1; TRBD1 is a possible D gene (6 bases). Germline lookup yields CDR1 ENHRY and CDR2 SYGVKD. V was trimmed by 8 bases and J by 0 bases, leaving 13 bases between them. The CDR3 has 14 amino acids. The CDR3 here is CAIRGQTMNTEAFF. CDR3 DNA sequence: TGTGCCATCCGCGGACAGACTATGAACACTGAAGCTTTCTTT.

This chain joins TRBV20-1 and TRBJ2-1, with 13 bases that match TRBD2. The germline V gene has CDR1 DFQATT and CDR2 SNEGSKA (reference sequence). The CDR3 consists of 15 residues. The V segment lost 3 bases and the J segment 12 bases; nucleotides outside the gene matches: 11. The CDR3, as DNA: TGCAGTGCTAGGGCTACTAGCGGGAGGGCCGATGGGCAGTTCTTC. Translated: CSARATSGRADGQFF.

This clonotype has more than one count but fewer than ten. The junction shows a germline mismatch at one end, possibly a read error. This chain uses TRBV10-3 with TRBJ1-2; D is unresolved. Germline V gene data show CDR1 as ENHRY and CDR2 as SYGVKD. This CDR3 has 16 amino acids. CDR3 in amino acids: CAISESIGPLNYGYTF. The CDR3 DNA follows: TGTGCCATCAGCGAGTCGATCGGGCCTCTTAACTATGGCTACACCTTC.

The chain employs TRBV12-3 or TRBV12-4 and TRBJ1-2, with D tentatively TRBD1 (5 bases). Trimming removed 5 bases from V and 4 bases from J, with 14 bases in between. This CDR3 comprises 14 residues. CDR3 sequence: CASSPATGLYGYTF. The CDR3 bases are TGTGCCAGCAGTCCGGCGACGGGACTCTATGGCTACACCTTC.

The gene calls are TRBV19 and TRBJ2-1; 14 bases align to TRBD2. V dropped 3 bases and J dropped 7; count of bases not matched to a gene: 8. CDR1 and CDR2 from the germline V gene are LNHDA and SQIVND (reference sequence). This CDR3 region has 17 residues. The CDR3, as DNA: TGTGCCAGTAGTATCTTGGGACTAGCGGGAGCGGTGAATGAGCAGTTCTTC. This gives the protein CASSILGLAGAVNEQFF.

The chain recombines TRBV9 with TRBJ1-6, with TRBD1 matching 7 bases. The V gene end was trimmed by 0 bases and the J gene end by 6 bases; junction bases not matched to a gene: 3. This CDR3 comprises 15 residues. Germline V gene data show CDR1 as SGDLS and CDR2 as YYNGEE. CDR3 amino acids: CASSVDRGGNSPLHF. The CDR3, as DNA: TGTGCCAGCAGCGTAGACAGGGGTGGTAATTCACCCCTCCACTTT.

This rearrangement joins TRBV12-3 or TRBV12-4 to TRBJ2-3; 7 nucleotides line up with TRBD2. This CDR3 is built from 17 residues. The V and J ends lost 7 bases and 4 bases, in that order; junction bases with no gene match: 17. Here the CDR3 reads CASTLRAFAGVADTQYF. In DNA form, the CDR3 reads TGTGCCAGCACCTTACGGGCGTTTGCGGGAGTCGCAGATACGCAGTATTTT.

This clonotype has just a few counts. The CDR3 loop is CSGGTGNYGYTF. In DNA, the CDR3 is TGCAGCGGGGGGACAGGAAACTATGGCTACACCTTC. This chain connects TRBV29-1 to TRBJ1-2; TRBD1 matches 8 bases. The J segment lost 2 bases and the V segment lost 7 bases, leaving 3 bases of the junction unmatched. This CDR3 region has 12 residues. The germline CDR1 and CDR2 sequences are SQVTM and ANQGSEA. The entire variable domain, with the rest obtained from reference TRBV29-1 and TRBJ1-2, is as follows: SAVISQKPSRDICQRGTSLTIQCQVDSQVTMMFWYRQQPGQSLTLIATANQGSEATYESGFVIDKFPISRPNLTFSTLTVSNMSPEDSSIYLCSGGTGNYGYTFGSGTRLTVV.

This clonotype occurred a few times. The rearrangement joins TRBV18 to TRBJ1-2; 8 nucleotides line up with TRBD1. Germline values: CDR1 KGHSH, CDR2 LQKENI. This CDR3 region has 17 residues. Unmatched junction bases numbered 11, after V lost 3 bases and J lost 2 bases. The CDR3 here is CASSPGQGADENYGYTF. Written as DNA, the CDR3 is TGTGCCAGCTCACCGGGGCAGGGGGCCGACGAAAACTATGGCTACACCTTC.

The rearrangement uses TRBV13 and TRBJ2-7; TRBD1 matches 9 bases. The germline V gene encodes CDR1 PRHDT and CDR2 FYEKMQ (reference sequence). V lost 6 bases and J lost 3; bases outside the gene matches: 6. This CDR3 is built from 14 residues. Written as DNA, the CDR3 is TGTGCCAGCAGTCCCGGGACAGGGTACTACGAGCAGTACTTC. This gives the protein CASSPGTGYYEQYF.

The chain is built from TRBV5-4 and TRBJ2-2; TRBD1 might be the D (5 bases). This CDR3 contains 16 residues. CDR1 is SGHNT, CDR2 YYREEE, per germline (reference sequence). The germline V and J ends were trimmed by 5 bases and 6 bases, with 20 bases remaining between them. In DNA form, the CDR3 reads TGTGCCAGCAGTTTTGGTACAGGCCGATTAGCCGGGGAGCTGTTTTTT. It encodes CASSFGTGRLAGELFF. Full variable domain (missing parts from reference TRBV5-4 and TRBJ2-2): ETGVTQSPTHLIKTRGQQVTLRCSSQSGHNTVSWYQQALGQGPQFIFQYYREEENGRGNFPPRFSGLQFPNYSSELNVNALELDDSALYLCASSFGTGRLAGELFFGEGSRLTVL.

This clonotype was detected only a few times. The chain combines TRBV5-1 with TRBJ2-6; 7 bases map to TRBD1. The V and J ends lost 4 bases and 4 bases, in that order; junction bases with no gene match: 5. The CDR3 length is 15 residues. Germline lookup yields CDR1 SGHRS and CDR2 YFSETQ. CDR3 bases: TGCGCCAGCAGCGACGACAGGGTCGGGGCCAACGTCCTGACTTTC. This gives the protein CASSDDRVGANVLTF.

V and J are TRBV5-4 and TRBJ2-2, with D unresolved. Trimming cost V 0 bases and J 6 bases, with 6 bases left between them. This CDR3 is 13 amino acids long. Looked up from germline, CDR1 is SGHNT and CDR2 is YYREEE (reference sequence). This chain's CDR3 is CASSLVEAGELFF. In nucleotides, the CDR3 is TGTGCCAGCAGCTTGGTAGAGGCCGGGGAGCTGTTTTTT.

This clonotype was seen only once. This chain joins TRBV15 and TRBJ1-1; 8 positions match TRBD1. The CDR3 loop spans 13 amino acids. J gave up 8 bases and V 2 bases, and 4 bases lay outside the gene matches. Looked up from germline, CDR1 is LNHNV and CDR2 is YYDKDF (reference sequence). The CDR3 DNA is TGTGCCACCAGCAGACAACAGGGGGTCGAAGCTTTCTTT. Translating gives CATSRQQGVEAFF.

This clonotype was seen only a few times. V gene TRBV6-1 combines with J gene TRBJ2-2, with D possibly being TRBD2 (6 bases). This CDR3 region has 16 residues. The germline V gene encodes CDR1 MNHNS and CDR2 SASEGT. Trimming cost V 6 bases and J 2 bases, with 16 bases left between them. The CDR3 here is CASSRQSSANTGELFF. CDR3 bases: TGTGCCAGCAGCAGACAGTCTAGCGCAAACACCGGGGAGCTGTTTTTT.

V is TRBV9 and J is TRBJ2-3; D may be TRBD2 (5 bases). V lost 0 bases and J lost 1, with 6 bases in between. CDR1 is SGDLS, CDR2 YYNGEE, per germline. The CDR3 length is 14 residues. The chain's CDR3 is CASSVGTRTDTQYF. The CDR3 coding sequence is TGTGCCAGCAGCGTAGGGACTCGCACAGATACGCAGTATTTT.

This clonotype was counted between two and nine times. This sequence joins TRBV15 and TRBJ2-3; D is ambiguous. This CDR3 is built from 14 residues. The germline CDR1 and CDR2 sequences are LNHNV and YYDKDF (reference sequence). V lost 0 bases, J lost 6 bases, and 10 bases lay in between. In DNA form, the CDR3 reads TGTGCCACCAGCAGAGACTCCCCCATCGATACGCAGTATTTT. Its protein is CATSRDSPIDTQYF.

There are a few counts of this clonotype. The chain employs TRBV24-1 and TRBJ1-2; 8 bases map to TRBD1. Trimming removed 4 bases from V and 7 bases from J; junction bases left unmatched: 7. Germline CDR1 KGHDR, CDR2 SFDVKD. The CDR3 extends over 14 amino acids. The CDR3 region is CATSDPGGAPGYTF. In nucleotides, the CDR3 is TGTGCCACCAGTGACCCAGGGGGCGCGCCTGGCTACACCTTC.

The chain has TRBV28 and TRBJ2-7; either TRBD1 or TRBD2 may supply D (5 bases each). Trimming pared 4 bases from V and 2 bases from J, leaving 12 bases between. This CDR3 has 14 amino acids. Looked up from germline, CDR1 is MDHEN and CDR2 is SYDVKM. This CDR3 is CASSSPGPTYEQYF. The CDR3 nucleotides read TGTGCCAGCAGTTCTCCGGGGCCGACCTACGAGCAGTACTTC.

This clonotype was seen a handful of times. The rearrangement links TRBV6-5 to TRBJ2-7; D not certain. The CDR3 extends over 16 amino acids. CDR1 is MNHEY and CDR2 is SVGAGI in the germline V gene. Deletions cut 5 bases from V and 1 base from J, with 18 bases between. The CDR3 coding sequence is TGTGCCAGCAGTCGGAATTCAGCCCAATCATCCTACGAGCAGTACTTC. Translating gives CASSRNSAQSSYEQYF.